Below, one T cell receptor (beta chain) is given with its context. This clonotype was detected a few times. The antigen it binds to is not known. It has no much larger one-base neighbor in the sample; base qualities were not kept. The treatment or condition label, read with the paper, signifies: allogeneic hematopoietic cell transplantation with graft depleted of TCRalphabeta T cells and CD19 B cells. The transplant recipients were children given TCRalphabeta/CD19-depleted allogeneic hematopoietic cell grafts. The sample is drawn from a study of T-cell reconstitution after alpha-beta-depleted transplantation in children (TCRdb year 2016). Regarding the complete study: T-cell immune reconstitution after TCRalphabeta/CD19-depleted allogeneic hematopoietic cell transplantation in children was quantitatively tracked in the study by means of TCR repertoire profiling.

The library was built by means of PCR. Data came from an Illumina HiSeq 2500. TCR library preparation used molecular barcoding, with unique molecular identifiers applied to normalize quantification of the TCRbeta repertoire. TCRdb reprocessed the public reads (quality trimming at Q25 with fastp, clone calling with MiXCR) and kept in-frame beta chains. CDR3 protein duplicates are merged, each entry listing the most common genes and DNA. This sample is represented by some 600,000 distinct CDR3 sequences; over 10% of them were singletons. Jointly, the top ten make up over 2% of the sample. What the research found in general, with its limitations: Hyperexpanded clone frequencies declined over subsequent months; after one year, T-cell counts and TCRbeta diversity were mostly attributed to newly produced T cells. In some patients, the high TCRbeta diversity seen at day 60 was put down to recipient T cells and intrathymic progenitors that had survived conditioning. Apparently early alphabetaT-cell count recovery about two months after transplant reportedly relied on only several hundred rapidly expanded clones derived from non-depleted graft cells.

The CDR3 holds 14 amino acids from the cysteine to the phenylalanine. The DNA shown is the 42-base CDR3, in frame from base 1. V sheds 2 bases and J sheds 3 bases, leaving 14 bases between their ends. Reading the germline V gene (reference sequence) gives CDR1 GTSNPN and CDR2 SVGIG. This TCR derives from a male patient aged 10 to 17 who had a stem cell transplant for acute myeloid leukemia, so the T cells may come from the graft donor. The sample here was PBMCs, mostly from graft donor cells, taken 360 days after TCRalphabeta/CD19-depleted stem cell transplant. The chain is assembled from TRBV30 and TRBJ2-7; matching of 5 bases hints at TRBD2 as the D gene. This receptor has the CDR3 CAWSLSHGLYEQYF. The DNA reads TGTGCCTGGAGTCTCAGTCATGGACTCTACGAGCAGTACTTC.